Listed below are T cell receptor beta chains from one sample, sequenced in a study of shared clonotypes between healthy human individuals. TCRdb's table, derived via immunoSEQ multiplex PCR, lists solely in-frame clones and lacks some. The top ten hold about 0.41% of the sample, which has about 2.3 million clones, more than 80% seen once. The sample comprised naive CD4+ T cells from PBMCs. The receptor set was obtained from a man aged 18 to 35 in good health. Some clones in this sample may be carry-over from other donors' samples. Each CDR3 is given with its conserved first and last residue. The D gene is left open where the match is weak. Clone size is stated in some rows and not others, as once, few, many or a class when expanded.

TRBJ2-2 | 15 | NA | NA | TRBV18 | TGTGCCAGCTCACCATCGGCAGCTAACACCGGGGAGCTGTTTTTT | CASSPSAANTGELFF
TRBJ2-2 | 14 | NA | once | TRBV16 | TGTGCCAGCAGCCAAGGGAGGCTCACCGGGGAGCTGTTTTTT | CASSQGRLTGELFF
TRBJ1-1 | 14 | NA | NA | TRBV5-1 | TGCGCCAGCAGCTTGGAAGGGTTGAACACTGAAGCTTTCTTT | CASSLEGLNTEAFF
TRBJ2-7 | 14 | NA | NA | TRBV6-5 | TGTGCCAGCAGGAGGACAACCATGGCATACGAGCAGTACTTC | CASRRTTMAYEQYF
TRBJ1-2 | 14 | NA | few | TRBV28 | TGTGCCAGCAGTTTGTGGATTTGGGACTATGGCTACACCTTC | CASSLWIWDYGYTF
TRBJ2-5 | 14 | NA | NA | TRBV5-1 | TGCGCCAGCAGCTTACGTCCGAGAGGAGAGACCCAGTACTTC | CASSLRPRGETQYF
TRBJ2-2 | 15 | NA | NA | TRBV28 | TGTGCCACACTGGGGACGGGGGTGAGGGCCGGGGAGCTGTTTTTT | CATLGTGVRAGELFF
TRBJ1-4 | 12 | NA | once | TRBV5-6 | TGTGCCAGCAGCTTAGATCGAGAAAAACTGTTTTTT | CASSLDREKLFF
TRBJ1-4 | 16 | NA | once | TRBV28 | TGTGCCAGCAGTCCCCCTGGGGAGGTAACTAATGAAAAACTGTTTTTT | CASSPPGEVTNEKLFF
TRBJ2-7 | 13 | NA | NA | TRBV28 | TGTGCCAGCACCGGACAAAGCTCCTACGAGCAGTACTTC | CASTGQSSYEQYF
TRBJ2-2 | 16 | TRBD2 | NA | TRBV4-1 | TGCGCCAGCACCTCGGCGACTAGCGGGAGGGGCGGGGAGCTGTTTTTT | CASTSATSGRGGELFF
TRBJ2-5 | 15 | TRBD2 | NA | TRBV25-1 | TGTGCCAGCAGTGAGGCGGGAGGGCCAGAAGAGACCCAGTACTTC | CASSEAGGPEETQYF
TRBJ2-3 | 19 | TRBD2 | few | TRBV18 | TGTGCCAGCTCACCTTCACTAGACTTTTCCGGGACTACTACAGATACGCAGTATTTT | CASSPSLDFSGTTTDTQYF
TRBJ2-2 | 16 | NA | NA | TRBV7-2 | TGTGCCAGCAGCTTAGAGATACTAGCGAACACCGGGGAGCTGTTTTTT | CASSLEILANTGELFF
TRBJ2-7 | 12 | NA | NA | TRBV28 | TGTGCCAGCAGCCAACCCATCTACGAGCAGTACTTC | CASSQPIYEQYF
TRBJ2-1 | 17 | TRBD2 | NA | TRBV4-2 | TGTGCCAGCAGCCATCCCCGAGCGGGGGGACCAAAAACAGAGCAGTTCTTC | CASSHPRAGGPKTEQFF
TRBJ1-5 | 14 | NA | few | TRBV29-1 | TGCAGCGCTCAAGAGGGATCTAGCAATCAGCCCCAGCATTTT | CSAQEGSSNQPQHF
TRBJ1-5 | 14 | NA | NA | TRBV19 | TGTGCCAGTAGTTATAACGGGGGGAGTCAGCCCCAGCATTTT | CASSYNGGSQPQHF
TRBJ2-7 | 18 | TRBD2 | NA | TRBV10-3 | TGTGCCATCAGTGAGTCTACGGCTCGACGCACCCGGGGGGACGAGCAGTACTTC | CAISESTARRTRGDEQYF
TRBJ2-7 | 16 | TRBD1 | NA | TRBV2 | TGTGCCAGCAGTCTCGTCGGGGACAGGGGGAACTACGAGCAGTACTTC | CASSLVGDRGNYEQYF
TRBJ2-2 | 14 | NA | NA | TRBV6-5 | TGTGCCAGCAGTTTAAGATCGAACACCGGGGAGCTGTTTTTT | CASSLRSNTGELFF
TRBJ1-4 | 13 | NA | NA | TRBV5-4 | TGTGCCAGCAGTCCGAGAGACGGAGAAAAACTGTTTTTT | CASSPRDGEKLFF
TRBJ1-1 | 13 | TRBD1 | NA | TRBV29-1 | TGCAGCGTTGACTTACAGGGGGGAACTGAAGCTTTCTTT | CSVDLQGGTEAFF
TRBJ2-3 | 16 | TRBD2 | NA | TRBV28 | TGTGCCAGCAGTTTATCGGGGGAGGGGAGCACAGATACGCAGTATTTT | CASSLSGEGSTDTQYF
TRBJ1-2 | 14 | NA | NA | TRBV5-1 | TGCGCCAGCAGCTTGGAGGGGGTGAACTATGGCTACACCTTC | CASSLEGVNYGYTF
TRBJ2-1 | 15 | TRBD1 | NA | TRBV6-1 | TGTGCCAGCACTCACAGGGGGGCCAACGGGAATGAGCAGTTCTTC | CASTHRGANGNEQFF
TRBJ2-3 | 13 | NA | NA | TRBV9 | TGTGCCAGCAGCGCCGGCCCCAGAGATACGCAGTATTTT | CASSAGPRDTQYF
TRBJ1-1 | 10 | NA | NA | TRBV28 | TGTGCCAGCAGTCGAGCCCCAGCTTTCTTT | CASSRAPAFF
TRBJ2-4 | 18 | TRBD2 | NA | TRBV4-1 | TGCGCCAGCAGCCGATCGTGGCTAGCGGGAGAAGGCAAAAACATTCAGTACTTC | CASSRSWLAGEGKNIQYF
TRBJ1-4 | 15 | NA | NA | TRBV28 | TGTGCCAGCAGTTTACAAGGAGCAACTAATGAAAAACTGTTTTTT | CASSLQGATNEKLFF
TRBJ1-2 | 15 | TRBD1 | NA | TRBV5-1 | TGCGCCAGCAGCCTAGGACAGGGGGCACAGTATGGCTACACCTTC | CASSLGQGAQYGYTF
TRBJ1-1 | 12 | NA | NA | TRBV18 | TGTGCCAGCTCACCAAGGCCCATCGAAGCTTTCTTT | CASSPRPIEAFF
TRBJ2-3 | 15 | TRBD2 | NA | TRBV9 | TGTGCCAGCAGCGTGCGACTAGCGGGGGAAGATACGCAGTATTTT | CASSVRLAGEDTQYF
TRBJ1-4 | 15 | TRBD1 | NA | TRBV27 | TGTGCCAGCAGCCGACCGGGACAGGGGAATGAAAAACTGTTTTTT | CASSRPGQGNEKLFF
TRBJ2-1 | 14 | TRBD2 | NA | TRBV7-9 | TGTGCCAGCAGTTATCTAGCGGGAGGCAATGAGCAGTTCTTC | CASSYLAGGNEQFF
TRBJ1-5 | 14 | NA | NA | TRBV6-1 | TGTGCCAGCAGGATCGAGACCTTCAATCAGCCCCAGCATTTT | CASRIETFNQPQHF
TRBJ1-5 | 13 | NA | NA | TRBV7-6 | TGTGCCAGCAGCCCCGCAGGGAATCAGCCCCAGCATTTT | CASSPAGNQPQHF